These T cell receptor beta chains were read from a single sample in a study of CD4 T cell repertoires in COVID-19. Clones were read by immunoSEQ multiplex PCR, and TCRdb kept only the in-frame ones, dropping some. The sample has 70,000 to 95,000 clones; 80% to 90% are singletons. Sequenced here: CD4+ T cells from peripheral blood, sampled after recovery from COVID-19. The receptors derive from a human donor who had COVID-19. Both conserved end residues are part of each CDR3. D genes are given only for firm matches. The size field is filled for only some rows; it gives once, few, many or a size class.

j_call clone_size d_call v_call cdr3_nt cdr3_aa
TRBJ1-1 - - TRBV5-4 TGTGCCAGCAGCTTGGACACGAACACTGAAGCTTTCTTT CASSLDTNTEAFF
TRBJ1-2 - - TRBV5-1 TGCGCCAGCAGCTCTTCAGGGACGTCTAACTATGGCTACACCTTC CASSSSGTSNYGYTF
TRBJ2-7 - TRBD2 TRBV6-6 TGTGCCAGCAGTTACGTCGGCGGGAGTGGCTACGAGCAGTACTTC CASSYVGGSGYEQYF
TRBJ1-2 - TRBD1 TRBV6-2/TRBV6-3 TGTGCCAGCAGTTACCGGACAGGGAACTATGGCTACACCTTC CASSYRTGNYGYTF
TRBJ2-7 - - TRBV2 TGTGCCAGCAGCAAGGACAGCTTCTACGAGCAGTACTTC CASSKDSFYEQYF
TRBJ2-7 - - TRBV6-5 TGTGCCAGCCTCTCGGAGGGCTCCAAGGAGCAGTACTTC CASLSEGSKEQYF
TRBJ1-1 - - TRBV5-8 TGTGCCAGCAGTTTGACCGGACAGACGAACACTGAAGCTTTCTTT CASSLTGQTNTEAFF
TRBJ2-7 - - TRBV5-1 TGCGCCAGCAAGGCGGGACAGAACTCCTACGAGCAGTACTTC CASKAGQNSYEQYF
TRBJ2-5 - - TRBV4-2 TGTGCCAGCAGCCAAGATCACAGGGAGACCCAGTACTTC CASSQDHRETQYF
TRBJ2-3 - - TRBV5-1 TGCGCCAGCAGCTTGGAACAGTACACAGATACGCAGTATTTT CASSLEQYTDTQYF
TRBJ2-5 - - TRBV19 TGTGCCAGTAGTGCCAGGGGAGAGACCCAGTACTTC CASSARGETQYF
TRBJ1-6 - - TRBV3-1/TRBV3-2 TGTGCCAGCAGCCAAGACTGGACCGGGGAATCACCCCTCCACTTT CASSQDWTGESPLHF
TRBJ2-1 - TRBD1 TRBV7-6 TGTGCCAGCAGCTTAGGGAGGGGACAGGGCAATGAGCAGTTCTTC CASSLGRGQGNEQFF
TRBJ1-1 - - TRBV29-1 TGCAGCGTTGCTCAGGTTTTGAACACTGAAGCTTTCTTT CSVAQVLNTEAFF
TRBJ1-2 few - TRBV6-1 TGTGCCAGCAGTGACGGACGGGGCTATGGCTACACCTTC CASSDGRGYGYTF
TRBJ2-1 - TRBD2 TRBV10-3 TGTGCCATCATGGATAGCGGGGGGGCAGGTTCCTACAATGAGCAGTTCTTC CAIMDSGGAGSYNEQFF
TRBJ2-7 - TRBD1 TRBV5-8 TGTGCCAGCAGCTCCATCAGGGACAGGGCCTACGAGCAGTACTTC CASSSIRDRAYEQYF
TRBJ2-7 - TRBD2 TRBV11-2 TGTGCCAGCAGCTCTCTGGGACTAGCAGATTACGAGCAGTACTTC CASSSLGLADYEQYF
TRBJ2-5 - TRBD1 TRBV4-1 TGCGCCAGCAGCCAAGATCTACAGGGGTGGGGAGAGACCCAGTACTTC CASSQDLQGWGETQYF
TRBJ2-7 - TRBD2 TRBV2 TGTGCCAGCAGATCTATGGCTAGCGGGGCCTACGAGCAGTACTTC CASRSMASGAYEQYF
TRBJ1-5 - - TRBV19 TGTGCCAGTAGCGGGACATACGGGTCTAATCAGCCCCAGCATTTT CASSGTYGSNQPQHF
TRBJ1-2 - TRBD1 TRBV5-4 TGTGCCAGCAGCTTGGGAGGGGGCACTGATGGCTACACCTTC CASSLGGGTDGYTF
TRBJ2-1 - - TRBV19 TGTGCCAGTAGTATTGGGCCCACCTCAAATGAGCAGTTCTTC CASSIGPTSNEQFF
TRBJ2-7 - TRBD1 TRBV6-5 TGTGCCAGCAGTCCGACAGGGGCCAACGAGCAGTACTTC CASSPTGANEQYF
TRBJ1-5 - - TRBV12-3/TRBV12-4 TGTGCCAGCAGTTTTTCAGCAAATCAGCCCCAGCATTTT CASSFSANQPQHF
TRBJ2-5 - - TRBV2 TGTGCCAGCCGGGGGGCTGGAGAGACCCAGTACTTC CASRGAGETQYF
TRBJ2-1 - TRBD1 TRBV11-3 TGTGCCAGCAGCTTAGAGGGGACAGGGATCTACAATGAGCAGTTCTTC CASSLEGTGIYNEQFF
TRBJ2-1 few - TRBV7-9 TGTGCCAGCACTGGAATGGGAGAGCAGTTCTTC CASTGMGEQFF
TRBJ2-7 - TRBD1 TRBV5-1 TGCGCCAGCAGCTTGGACAGGGGCGTGGGAGAGCAGTACTTC CASSLDRGVGEQYF
TRBJ2-3 once - TRBV28 TGTGCCAGCAGTTCATTCGACAGACTCACAGATACGCAGTATTTT CASSSFDRLTDTQYF
TRBJ1-2 once - TRBV30 TGTGCCTGGAGCGACACCTATGGCTACACCTTC CAWSDTYGYTF
TRBJ2-2 - TRBD1 TRBV7-8 TGTGCCAGCAGCCTTGGACAGGGGGACACCGGGGAGCTGTTTTTT CASSLGQGDTGELFF
TRBJ2-1 - TRBD2 TRBV14 TGTGCCAGCAGCCAAGATTGGACTAGCGGGTATTACAATGAGCAGTTCTTC CASSQDWTSGYYNEQFF
TRBJ2-7 - - TRBV21-1 TGTGCCAGCAGCACGGGGTGCTACGAGCAGTACTTC CASSTGCYEQYF
TRBJ2-1 - TRBD2 TRBV7-2 TGTGCCAGCAGCGCTCGGGCGGGGGGGGCCTACAATGAGCAGTTCTTC CASSARAGGAYNEQFF
TRBJ2-6 - - TRBV18 TGTGCCAGCTCACCACCAACGGCCCTGACTGGGGCCAACGTCCTGACTTTC CASSPPTALTGANVLTF
TRBJ1-2 - TRBD1 TRBV29-1 TGCAGCGCCGAGGACAGGGTCGACCCCTATGGCTACACCTTC CSAEDRVDPYGYTF
TRBJ1-6 - - TRBV28 TGTGCCAGCAGCAAAAACAGGGATAATTCACCCCTCCACTTT CASSKNRDNSPLHF
TRBJ2-5 - - TRBV10-2 TGCGCCAGCAGTCCAGCCGGGAACCAAGAGACCCAGTACTTC CASSPAGNQETQYF
TRBJ1-2 - TRBD1 TRBV20-1 TGCAGTACAAAGGGACAGCCTTACACCTTC CSTKGQPYTF
TRBJ2-2 - TRBD2 TRBV7-3 TGTGCCAGCAGCTCGGGACTAGCGGGGGGGCCGAGGGAGCTGTTTTTT CASSSGLAGGPRELFF
TRBJ1-6 - TRBD1 TRBV5-1 TGCGCCAGCAGCTTGGACCAGACAGGGGCCGGAGGTTCACCCCTCCACTTT CASSLDQTGAGGSPLHF
TRBJ1-5 - - TRBV10-2 TGCGCCAGCAGTGAGGGGGATCAGCCCCAGCATTTT CASSEGDQPQHF
TRBJ2-7 few - TRBV28 TGTGCCAGCAGTCAGAAGACAGTCTACGAGCAGTACTTC CASSQKTVYEQYF
TRBJ2-7 few - TRBV7-2 TGTGCCAGCAGCGTCTCCCCGGGACATCCCTACGAGCAGTACTTC CASSVSPGHPYEQYF
TRBJ2-6 - - TRBV9 TGTGCCAGCAGCCCAGGTCAGACCTCTGGGGCCAACGTCCTGACTTTC CASSPGQTSGANVLTF
TRBJ2-7 - - TRBV18 TGTGCCAGCTCACCATCGGGCGCCTACGAGCAGTACTTC CASSPSGAYEQYF
TRBJ2-7 - TRBD1 TRBV7-9 TGTGCCAGCAGGTTGACAGGGAGCTCCTACGAGCAGTACTTC CASRLTGSSYEQYF
TRBJ1-3 - - TRBV7-8 TGTGCCAGCAGCTTAGGGGTAGGACATCACTCTGGAAACACCATATATTTT CASSLGVGHHSGNTIYF
TRBJ2-1 - - TRBV7-9 TGTGCCAGGTATACACTACGGGGGGCAAGGGTCTTC CARYTLRGARVF